These 22 T cell receptor beta chains were all obtained from the same sample, sequenced in a study of vaccination effects on CD4 cells after COVID-19. For these TCRs, the target antigens are not known. Using immunoSEQ multiplex PCR, the repertoire was profiled, and TCRdb retains in-frame clones only, with some absent. Among 60,000 to 90,000 clones listed, approximately 80% were seen once. Before sequencing took place, the ViraFEST assay used viral peptide pools to expand antigen-specific CD4+ T cells. The culture ran for 10 days, and then CD4+ T cells were isolated. The vaccine given was either BNT162b2 or mRNA-1273, in two doses. The material sequenced was CD4+ T cells from PBMCs cultured with HCoV-229E spike peptides, taken after COVID-19 vaccination. These receptors were obtained from a human donor who received a COVID-19 vaccine.

This chain uses TRBV6-6 with TRBJ2-6; TRBD2 is a possible D gene (5 bases). V dropped 4 bases and J dropped 0 bases, with 10 bases sitting between them. The CDR3 has 16 amino acids. CDR1 and CDR2 from the germline V gene are MNHNY and SVGAGI (reference sequence). The CDR3 DNA follows: TGTGCCAGCAGTTTTCGGGAAAGCTCTGGGGCCAACGTCCTGACTTTC. It translates to CASSFRESSGANVLTF.

V gene TRBV2 combines with J gene TRBJ2-3, with D perhaps TRBD2 (5 bases). V was clipped by 4 bases and J by 0 bases, with 11 bases between them. Germline CDR1 and CDR2: SNHLY and FYNNEI. This CDR3 has 15 amino acids. CDR3 region: CASSGPSTSTDTQYF. The CDR3 DNA reads as TGTGCCAGCAGTGGCCCTAGCACAAGCACAGATACGCAGTATTTT.

The genes are TRBV25-1 and TRBJ2-2; 9 bases are shared with TRBD1. V shed 7 bases and J 3 bases; nucleotides not matched to a gene: 3. CDR3 length: 14 residues. CDR1 is MGHDK and CDR2 is SYGVNS in the germline V gene. As DNA, the CDR3 is TGTGCCAGCAAGGGACAGGGAGACACCGGGGAGCTGTTTTTT. This encodes CASKGQGDTGELFF.

The chain recombines TRBV11-2 with TRBJ1-6; 10 nucleotides line up with TRBD1. The CDR3 runs to 14 residues. The germline CDR1 and CDR2 sequences are SGHAT and FQNNGV. J gave up 10 bases and V 0 bases, and 0 bases lay outside the gene matches. This CDR3 reads CASSLEGQGSPLHF. The CDR3 nucleotides are TGTGCCAGCAGCTTAGAGGGACAGGGGTCACCCCTCCACTTT.

There are a few counts of this clone. This sequence joins TRBV5-8 and TRBJ2-3; 11 bases map to TRBD2. Trimming took 8 bases from V and 4 from J; bases not matched to a gene: 6. This CDR3 spans 14 amino acids. Germline V lookup: CDR1 SGHTS, CDR2 YDEGEE. The CDR3 DNA is TGTGCCAGTCCTACTAGCGGGGGCGCAGATACGCAGTATTTT. This sequence encodes CASPTSGGADTQYF.

The CDR3 here is CAVSRGSDTDTQYF. CDR3 coding DNA: TGTGCCGTAAGCAGGGGCTCGGACACAGATACGCAGTATTTT. The V call is TRBV10-3, the J call TRBJ2-3, with D possibly TRBD1 on 6 matching bases. V lost 11 bases, J lost 2 bases, and 17 bases lay in between. The length of the CDR3 is 14 residues. Germline-derived CDR1 and CDR2 are ENHRY and SYGVKD.

This clone has only a few counts. The chain employs TRBV7-2 and TRBJ2-1, with D perhaps TRBD2 (6 bases). The V gene's germline CDR1 is SGHTA and CDR2 FQGNSA. The CDR3 loop spans 15 amino acids. Deletions cut 1 base from V and 2 bases from J, with 9 bases between. The CDR3, as DNA: TGTGCCAGCAGCTTAGAGCGGGCCCCCTACAATGAGCAGTTCTTC. Its protein product is CASSLERAPYNEQFF.

In nucleotides, the CDR3 is TGTGCCAGCAGCTTAATATTTGGGGGGGGCGGCAATCAGCCCCAGCATTTT. Its translation: CASSLIFGGGGNQPQHF. The chain links TRBV7-8 to TRBJ1-5, with a tentative D call TRBD1 (6 bases). Germline V gene sequence: CDR1 SGHVS, CDR2 FQNEAQ. This CDR3 region has 17 residues. V shed 2 bases and J shed 2 bases, with 16 bases lying between them.

J is TRBJ1-2 and V is TRBV5-6, with TRBD1 matching over 7 bases. The CDR3 is made up of 16 amino acids. Germline trimming cut 3 bases from V and 0 bases from J; bases unmatched to any gene: 8. From germline, CDR1 is SGHDT and CDR2 YYEEEE. CDR3 in amino acids: CASSSYKTGTNYGYTF. The DNA of the CDR3 is TGTGCCAGCAGCTCCTACAAGACAGGGACTAACTATGGCTACACCTTC.

The rearrangement links TRBV5-1 to TRBJ1-1, with D possibly being TRBD1 (5 bases). The length of the CDR3 is 16 residues. In germline, CDR1 is SGHRS, CDR2 YFSETQ. The V end lost 0 bases, the J end lost 0 bases, and 12 bases lay between the germline ends. CDR3 amino acids: CASSLVGGRLNTEAFF. For the CDR3, the DNA is TGCGCCAGCAGCTTGGTTGGGGGTAGGCTGAACACTGAAGCTTTCTTT.

This chain links TRBV7-3 with TRBJ2-1; 10 bases match TRBD2. J lost 6 bases, V lost 1 base, and 9 bases had no gene match. The CDR3 extends over 17 amino acids. Germline lookup yields CDR1 SGHTA and CDR2 FQGTGA. The chain's CDR3 is CASSLKAGGLQTNEQFF. The CDR3, as DNA: TGTGCCAGCAGCTTAAAAGCGGGGGGGCTACAAACCAATGAGCAGTTCTTC.

The chain's CDR3 is CASKSQGTSDTQYF. CDR3 in DNA: TGTGCCAGTAAATCGCAGGGTACCTCAGATACGCAGTATTTT. This chain links TRBV19 with TRBJ2-3; D is possibly TRBD1 (5 bases). V was clipped by 7 bases and J by 4 bases, with 15 bases between them. CDR3 length: 14 amino acids. CDR1 and CDR2 from the germline V gene are LNHDA and SQIVND (reference sequence).

The chain is built from TRBV2 and TRBJ2-7; the match to TRBD1 covers 12 bases. Trimming removed 8 bases from V and 2 bases from J; junction bases left unmatched: 4. Germline V gene lookup returns CDR1 SNHLY and CDR2 FYNNEI. This CDR3 spans 14 amino acids. DNA of the CDR3: TGTGCCAGCGTCAGGGACAGGGGGCCCTACGAGCAGTACGTC. Encoded protein: CASVRDRGPYEQYV.

The chain is built from TRBV5-4 and TRBJ1-6, with TRBD1 as a possible D gene (6 bases). V gave up 7 bases and J gave up 7 bases, with 18 bases separating them. Germline V CDR1 and CDR2: SGHNT, YYREEE (reference sequence). CDR3 length: 15 residues. The CDR3 DNA sequence: TGTGCCAGCGTTAACAGGGAAGGTGGGAATTCACCCCTCCACTTT. This codes for CASVNREGGNSPLHF.

V gene TRBV6-5 combines with J gene TRBJ2-3; 7 nucleotides agree with TRBD1. With V trimmed by 5 bases and J by 2 bases, 4 bases remained unmatched. From germline, CDR1 is MNHEY and CDR2 SVGAGI. The CDR3 consists of 14 residues. This chain's CDR3 is CASSQTGVTDTQYF. CDR3 nucleotides: TGTGCCAGCAGTCAAACAGGGGTCACAGATACGCAGTATTTT.

The V gene is TRBV7-3, the J gene TRBJ2-7; D unclear. The germline V gene has CDR1 SGHTA and CDR2 FQGTGA. V gave up 11 bases and J gave up 4 bases, with 3 bases separating them. CDR3 length: 8 residues. The CDR3 nucleotides are TGTGCCGGATACGAGCAGTACGTC. Its protein is CAGYEQYV.

This clone was seen just once. J is TRBJ2-5 and V is TRBV27; TRBD2 is a possible D gene (5 bases). The CDR3 runs 15 residues. The V and J ends lost 3 bases and 2 bases respectively, with 13 bases between them. Germline-derived CDR1 and CDR2 are MNHEY and SMNVEV (reference sequence). DNA for the CDR3: TGTGCCAGCAGTTTTTTTCTAAGCGGACAAGAGACCCAGTACTTC. This encodes CASSFFLSGQETQYF.

V is TRBV1 and J is TRBJ2-1; the tabulated D call, TRBD2, remains unverified against the DNA. TRBV1 is listed as a pseudogene. This CDR3 spans 17 amino acids. CDR3 bases: TGCACCAGCAGCCGGACGAGGACTAGGACTTTGCAGAATGAGCAGTTCTTC. Protein sequence: CTSSRTRTRTLQNEQFF.

The chain couples TRBV18 to TRBJ2-2; D is unclear. This CDR3 is built from 13 residues. The germline gives CDR1 KGHSH, CDR2 LQKENI. Trimming shortened V by 4 bases and J by 6 bases, and 9 bases separated the two germline ends. The CDR3 DNA reads as TGTGCCAGCTCACTCCAATGGGCCGGGGAGCTGTTTTTT. Its translation is CASSLQWAGELFF.

The chain combines TRBV30 with TRBJ2-5; TRBD2 matches at 9 bases. The V gene end was trimmed by 0 bases and the J gene end by 10 bases; junction bases not matched to a gene: 15. CDR1 and CDR2 from the germline V gene are GTSNPN and SVGIG (reference sequence). This CDR3 contains 16 residues. The CDR3 is CAWSVFAAGGAGIQYF. CDR3 DNA: TGTGCCTGGAGTGTATTCGCGGCGGGGGGGGCAGGGATCCAGTACTTC.

The rearrangement uses TRBV13 and TRBJ1-6; D may be TRBD1 (6 bases). V lost 0 bases and J 0 bases, leaving 12 bases between the germline ends. In germline, CDR1 is PRHDT, CDR2 FYEKMQ (reference sequence). The CDR3 length is 18 residues. CDR3 in amino acids: CASSLGYSGASYNSPLHF. CDR3 DNA sequence: TGTGCCAGCAGCTTAGGATACTCAGGGGCCTCCTATAATTCACCCCTCCACTTT.

The J gene is TRBJ2-2, the V gene TRBV2, with D unclear. This CDR3 comprises 13 residues. The V and J ends lost 5 bases and 0 bases respectively, with 4 bases between them. The V gene's germline CDR1 is SNHLY and CDR2 FYNNEI. Here the CDR3 reads CASSIANTGELFF. CDR3 DNA sequence: TGTGCCAGCAGTATCGCGAACACCGGGGAGCTGTTTTTT.